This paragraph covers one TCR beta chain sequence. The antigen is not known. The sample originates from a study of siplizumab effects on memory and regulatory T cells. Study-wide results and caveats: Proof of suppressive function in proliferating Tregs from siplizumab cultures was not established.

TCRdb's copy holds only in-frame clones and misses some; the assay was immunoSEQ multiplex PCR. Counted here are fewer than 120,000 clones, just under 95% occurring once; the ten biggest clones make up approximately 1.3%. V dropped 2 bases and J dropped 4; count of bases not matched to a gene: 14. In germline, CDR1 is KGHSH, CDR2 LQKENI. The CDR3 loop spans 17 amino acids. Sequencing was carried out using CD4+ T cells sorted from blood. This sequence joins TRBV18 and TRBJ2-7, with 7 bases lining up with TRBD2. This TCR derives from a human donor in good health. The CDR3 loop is CASSPGGWRERGYEQYF. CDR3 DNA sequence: TGTGCCAGCTCACCAGGAGGTTGGCGGGAGCGCGGGTACGAGCAGTACTTC.